In this sample, the clone carrying this T cell receptor (beta chain) turned up many times. This entry comes from a study of blood T cell repertoires in COVID-19. Study context: Samples came from the United States, Italy and Spain, spanning acute and convalescent COVID-19. Sources were T cells, B-cell-depleted T cells, or PBMCs; the material itself was cDNA or gDNA.

V trimming: 4 bases; J trimming: 3 bases; junction bases outside the gene matches: 8. Germline CDR1 and CDR2: SGDLS and YYNGEE. CDR3 length equals 17 residues. Original methodology: How many nucleated cells were present was estimated from reference gene primer amplification. Method: immunoSEQ multiplex PCR; TCRdb's copy keeps in-frame clones and lacks some. V and J calls and clone size are given by that table; D and trimming were obtained from the DNA. The data contain around 65,000 clones, 82% of them seen just once; the ten biggest clones take up over 9.5%. This rearrangement joins TRBV9 to TRBJ1-6; 9 bases map to TRBD1. Sequencing used peripheral blood. This TCR came from a human donor in a cohort sampled during active COVID-19. CDR3 sequence (DNA): TGTGCCAGCAGCCCTAAGTTGGACAGGGGCTATAATTCACCCCTCCACTTT. Translation: CASSPKLDRGYNSPLHF.